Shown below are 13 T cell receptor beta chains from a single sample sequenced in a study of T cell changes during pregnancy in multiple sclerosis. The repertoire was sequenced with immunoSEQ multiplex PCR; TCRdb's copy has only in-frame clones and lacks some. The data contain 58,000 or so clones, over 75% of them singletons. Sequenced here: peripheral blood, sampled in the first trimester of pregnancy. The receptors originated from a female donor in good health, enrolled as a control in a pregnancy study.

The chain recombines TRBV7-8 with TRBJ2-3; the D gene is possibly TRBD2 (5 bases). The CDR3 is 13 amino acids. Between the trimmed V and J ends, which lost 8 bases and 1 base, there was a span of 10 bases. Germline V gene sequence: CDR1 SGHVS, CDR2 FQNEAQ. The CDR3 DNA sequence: TGTGCCAGCGGGCAGAGGGGCACAGATACGCAGTATTTT. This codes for CASGQRGTDTQYF.

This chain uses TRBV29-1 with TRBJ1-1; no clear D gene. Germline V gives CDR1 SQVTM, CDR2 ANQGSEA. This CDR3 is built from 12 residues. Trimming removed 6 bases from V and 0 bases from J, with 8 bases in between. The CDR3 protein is CSVLQMNTEAFF. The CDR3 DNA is TGCAGCGTCCTACAGATGAACACTGAAGCTTTCTTT.

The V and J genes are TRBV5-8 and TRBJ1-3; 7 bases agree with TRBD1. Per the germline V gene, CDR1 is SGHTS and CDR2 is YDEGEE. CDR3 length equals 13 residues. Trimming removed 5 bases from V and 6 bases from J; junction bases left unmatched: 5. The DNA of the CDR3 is TGTGCCAGCAGACGAACAGGGGTAAACACCATATATTTT. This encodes CASRRTGVNTIYF.

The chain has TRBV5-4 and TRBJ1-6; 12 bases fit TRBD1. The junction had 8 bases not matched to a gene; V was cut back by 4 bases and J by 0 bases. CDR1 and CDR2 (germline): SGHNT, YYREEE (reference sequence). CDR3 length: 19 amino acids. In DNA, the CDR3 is TGTGCCAGCAGCCGGAAGGGACAGGGGGCCAGCTCCTATAATTCACCCCTCCACTTT. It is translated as CASSRKGQGASSYNSPLHF. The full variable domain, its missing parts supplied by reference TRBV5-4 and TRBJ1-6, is ETGVTQSPTHLIKTRGQQVTLRCSSQSGHNTVSWYQQALGQGPQFIFQYYREEENGRGNFPPRFSGLQFPNYSSELNVNALELDDSALYLCASSRKGQGASSYNSPLHFGNGTRLTVT.

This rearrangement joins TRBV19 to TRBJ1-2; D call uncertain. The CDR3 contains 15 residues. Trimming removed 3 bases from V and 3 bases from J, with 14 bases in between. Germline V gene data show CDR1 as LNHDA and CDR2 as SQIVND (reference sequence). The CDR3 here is CASSMGRDTHYGYTF. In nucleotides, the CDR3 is TGTGCCAGTAGTATGGGCCGGGATACTCACTATGGCTACACCTTC.

This CDR3 is CASSETGGGPQHF. The CDR3 bases are TGTGCCAGCAGTGAGACAGGGGGTGGGCCCCAGCATTTT. J is TRBJ1-5 and V is TRBV28; 9 bases are a match to TRBD1. This CDR3 has 13 amino acids. From germline, CDR1 is MDHEN and CDR2 SYDVKM. The V gene end was trimmed by 5 bases and the J gene end by 9 bases; junction bases not matched to a gene: 5. Looking up the rest from reference TRBV28 and TRBJ1-5 gives the full variable domain: DVKVTQSSRYLVKRTGEKVFLECVQDMDHENMFWYRQDPGLGLRLIYFSYDVKMKEKGDIPEGYSVSREKKERFSLILESASTNQTSMYLCASSETGGGPQHFGDGTRLSIL.

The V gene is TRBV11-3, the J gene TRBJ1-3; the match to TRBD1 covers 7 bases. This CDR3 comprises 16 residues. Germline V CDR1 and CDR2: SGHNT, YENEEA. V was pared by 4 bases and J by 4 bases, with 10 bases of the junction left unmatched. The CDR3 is CASSSDREGYGNTIYF. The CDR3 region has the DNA TGTGCCAGCAGCTCCGACAGGGAAGGATACGGAAACACCATATATTTT.

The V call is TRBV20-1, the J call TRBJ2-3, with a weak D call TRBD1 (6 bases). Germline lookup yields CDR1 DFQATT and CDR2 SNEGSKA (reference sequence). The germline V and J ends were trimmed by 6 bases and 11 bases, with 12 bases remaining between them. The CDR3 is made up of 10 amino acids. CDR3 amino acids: CSAMTGRQYF. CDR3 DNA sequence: TGCAGTGCGATGACAGGCCGGCAGTATTTT.

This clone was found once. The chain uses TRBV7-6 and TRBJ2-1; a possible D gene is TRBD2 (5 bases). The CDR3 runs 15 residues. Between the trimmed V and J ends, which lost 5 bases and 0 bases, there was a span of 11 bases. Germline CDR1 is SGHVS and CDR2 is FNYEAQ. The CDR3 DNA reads TGTGCCAGCAGCGCGAGAGGGAGCTCCTACAATGAGCAGTTCTTC. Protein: CASSARGSSYNEQFF.

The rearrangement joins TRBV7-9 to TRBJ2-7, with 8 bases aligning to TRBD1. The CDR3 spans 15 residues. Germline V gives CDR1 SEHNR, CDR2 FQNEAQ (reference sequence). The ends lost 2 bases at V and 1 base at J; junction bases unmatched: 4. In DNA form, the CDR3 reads TGTGCCAGCAGCTTAACCAGGACAGGGTCCTACGAGCAGTACTTC. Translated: CASSLTRTGSYEQYF.

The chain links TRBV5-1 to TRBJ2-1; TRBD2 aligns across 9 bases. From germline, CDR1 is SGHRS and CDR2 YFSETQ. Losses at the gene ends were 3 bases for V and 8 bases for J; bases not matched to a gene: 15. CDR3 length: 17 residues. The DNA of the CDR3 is TGCGCCAGCAGCTCGGGCCCCGGGCTAGCGGGGATCGATGAGCAGTTCTTC. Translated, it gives CASSSGPGLAGIDEQFF.

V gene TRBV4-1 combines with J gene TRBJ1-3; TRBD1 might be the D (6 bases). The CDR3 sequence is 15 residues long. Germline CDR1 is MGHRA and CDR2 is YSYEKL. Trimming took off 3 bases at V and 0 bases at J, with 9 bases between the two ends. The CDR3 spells CASSQGAFSGNTIYF. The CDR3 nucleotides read TGCGCCAGCAGCCAGGGGGCTTTCTCTGGAAACACCATATATTTT.

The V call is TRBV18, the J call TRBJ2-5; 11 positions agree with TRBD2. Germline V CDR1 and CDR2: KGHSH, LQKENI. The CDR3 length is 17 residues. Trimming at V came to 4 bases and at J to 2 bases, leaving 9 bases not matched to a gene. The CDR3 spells CASSRPGGLAEQETQYF. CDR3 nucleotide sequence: TGTGCCAGCTCACGACCCGGGGGACTAGCGGAGCAAGAGACCCAGTACTTC.